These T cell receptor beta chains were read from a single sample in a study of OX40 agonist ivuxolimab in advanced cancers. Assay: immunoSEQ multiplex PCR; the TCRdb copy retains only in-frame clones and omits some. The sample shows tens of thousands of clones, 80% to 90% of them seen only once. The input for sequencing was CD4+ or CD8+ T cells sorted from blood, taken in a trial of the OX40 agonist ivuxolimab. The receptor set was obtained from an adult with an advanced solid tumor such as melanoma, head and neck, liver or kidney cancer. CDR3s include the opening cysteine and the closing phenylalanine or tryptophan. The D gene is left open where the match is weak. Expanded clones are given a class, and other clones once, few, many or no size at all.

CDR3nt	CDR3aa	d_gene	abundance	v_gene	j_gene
TGTGCCAGCAGTAGAGGGAGGGCCTACAATGAGCAGTTCTTC	CASSRGRAYNEQFF	TRBD2	.	TRBV28	TRBJ2-1
TGTGCCAGCAGTTTATCGGCGGGTAGTAACAATGAGCAGTTCTTC	CASSLSAGSNNEQFF	.	once	TRBV28	TRBJ2-1
TGTGCCTTAACCGGGGGGGCTGAAGCTTTCTTT	CALTGGAEAFF	.	few	TRBV30	TRBJ1-1
TGTGCCAGCAGCTTAGTACTTCCAGGGGACACTGAAGCTTTCTTT	CASSLVLPGDTEAFF	.	few	TRBV7-9	TRBJ1-1
TGTGCCAGCAGTGAAGTCGGGGGACAGGGGGCGCGAATGGTAATCTACACCTTC	CASSEVGGQGARMVIYTF	TRBD1	.	TRBV2	TRBJ1-2
TGTGCCAGTAGTATATCAGGCAGCTATAGCAATCAGCCCCAGCATTTT	CASSISGSYSNQPQHF	.	.	TRBV19	TRBJ1-5
TGTGCCAGCAGCTCCTGGACTAGCGTTAACACCGGGGAGCTGTTTTTT	CASSSWTSVNTGELFF	TRBD2	few	TRBV7-9	TRBJ2-2
TGTGCCAGCAGCCCCACCGGGGTGGGGACAGATACGCAGTATTTT	CASSPTGVGTDTQYF	.	.	TRBV28	TRBJ2-3
TGTGCCACCCCACCGGAGACCCAGTACTTC	CATPPETQYF	.	.	TRBV15	TRBJ2-5
TGTGCCAGCAGTTTTGGACCCACCGGGGGCTACACCTTC	CASSFGPTGGYTF	.	.	TRBV27	TRBJ1-2
TGTGCCAGCAGTCCGGGGACAGGGGGGAACTATGGCTACACCTTC	CASSPGTGGNYGYTF	TRBD1	few	TRBV6-5	TRBJ1-2
TGTGCCAGCACCTCGGGCGTGGGGGGTCCAATCTACGAGCAGTACTTC	CASTSGVGGPIYEQYF	.	.	TRBV28	TRBJ2-7
TGCGCCAGCAGCCAGCATGGGGGAGGGGTGAAGGGCTACGAGCAGTACTTC	CASSQHGGGVKGYEQYF	TRBD2	once	TRBV4-1	TRBJ2-7
TGCGCCAGCAGCCAAGTCCTGGCGGGGAATTCACCCCTCCACTTT	CASSQVLAGNSPLHF	.	few	TRBV4-1	TRBJ1-6
TGTGCCAGCAGCCAAGTAAGGGGATCTAACTATGGCTACACCTTC	CASSQVRGSNYGYTF	.	.	TRBV14	TRBJ1-2
TGCAGCGTAGAGACTACAGGTGAAGGCTACACCTTC	CSVETTGEGYTF	.	.	TRBV29-1	TRBJ1-2
TGCGCCAGCAGCCCTTGGGGGACTAGCGGGGGGAGCTCCTACAATGAGCAGTTCTTC	CASSPWGTSGGSSYNEQFF	TRBD2	.	TRBV4-3	TRBJ2-1
TGTGCCAGCAGCTTGGGAAGTCAGCCCCAGCATTTT	CASSLGSQPQHF	.	.	TRBV5-6	TRBJ1-5
TGTGCCAGCAGTTACTCGATGCAGACCGGGAACACTGAAGCTTTCTTT	CASSYSMQTGNTEAFF	.	once	TRBV6-6	TRBJ1-1
TGTGCCAGCAGTTACGGCGGGGGGGCAGGCAATGAGCAGTTCTTC	CASSYGGGAGNEQFF	TRBD2	medium-sized	TRBV6-6	TRBJ2-1
TGTGCCATCAGGGAAAGAGTTTCTAGCACAGATACGCAGTATTTT	CAIRERVSSTDTQYF	.	.	TRBV10-3	TRBJ2-3
TGTGCCAGCGAAAACACAGGGGCCTACGAGCAGTACTTC	CASENTGAYEQYF	TRBD1	.	TRBV11-2	TRBJ2-7
TGTGCCAGCAGTCTGCCTCGGGAGACCCAGTACTTC	CASSLPRETQYF	.	.	TRBV27	TRBJ2-5
TGTGCCAGCAGTAACCACCCGACATCCTCCTACGAGCAGTACTTC	CASSNHPTSSYEQYF	.	.	TRBV6-1	TRBJ2-7
TGTGCCAGCATCCAGGGGGGGACCCAGTACTTC	CASIQGGTQYF	.	.	TRBV28	TRBJ2-5
TGTGCCAGCAGCTTGTACGGGGAGCTGTTTTTT	CASSLYGELFF	.	few	TRBV5-4	TRBJ2-2
TGTGCCAGCAGCAACCTACAGGGGGGGTACTCTGGAAACACCATATATTTT	CASSNLQGGYSGNTIYF	TRBD1	.	TRBV7-9	TRBJ1-3
TGTGCCAGCAGTGAAGGGACGGAGAATCAGCCCCAGCATTTT	CASSEGTENQPQHF	.	.	TRBV6-1	TRBJ1-5
TGTGCCAGCAGCTTGCCTCGGGGACAGGGAAGGCGAGAACAGTTCTTC	CASSLPRGQGRREQFF	TRBD1	few	TRBV7-9	TRBJ2-1
TGCGCCAGCAGCTTGGTGGCCCCGGGAGGACAGGGTGGCTACACCTTC	CASSLVAPGGQGGYTF	TRBD1	.	TRBV5-1	TRBJ1-2
TGTGCCAGTAGTATGGGGGGTACGGGGACTGAAGCTTTCTTT	CASSMGGTGTEAFF	.	.	TRBV19	TRBJ1-1
TGTGCCAGCAGCGTAGAGGCGACAGGGTCCGGGGAGCTGTTTTTT	CASSVEATGSGELFF	TRBD1	.	TRBV9	TRBJ2-2
TGTGCCAGCAGCTCTACAGCTTCCCTTGATCCAGATACGCAGTATTTT	CASSSTASLDPDTQYF	.	.	TRBV13	TRBJ2-3
TGTGCCAGCAGCCCTACAGGGGCGAGCAATCAGCCCCAGCATTTT	CASSPTGASNQPQHF	TRBD1	.	TRBV7-9	TRBJ1-5
TGTGCCAGCAGTCCCAGGAGCTCCTACGAGCAGTACTTC	CASSPRSSYEQYF	.	once	TRBV27	TRBJ2-7
TGTGCCAGCAGTTTGGGTTTTCCGGAGGACTATGGCTACACCTTC	CASSLGFPEDYGYTF	.	.	TRBV27	TRBJ1-2
TGTGCCAGCAGCTCGGGGGGGTACTACGAGCAGTACTTC	CASSSGGYYEQYF	TRBD2	.	TRBV7-6	TRBJ2-7
TGTGCCAGCAGGAACCCGGGGGCGCGGGATCAGCCCCAGCATTTT	CASRNPGARDQPQHF	.	.	TRBV28	TRBJ1-5
TGTGCCACCCTCGACAGGGTTAAAAACATTCAGTACTTC	CATLDRVKNIQYF	TRBD1	.	TRBV27	TRBJ2-4
TGTGCCACCAGCAGACCTACAGGGTCTTCCTACGAGCAGTACTTC	CATSRPTGSSYEQYF	.	.	TRBV15	TRBJ2-7
TGTGCCAGCAGTTACTCTCATGAGGCCTATGGCTACACCTTC	CASSYSHEAYGYTF	.	.	TRBV6-5	TRBJ1-2
TGTGCCAGCAGCGTAGCTCTGGCGGGAGGTGATACGCAGTATTTT	CASSVALAGGDTQYF	TRBD2	.	TRBV9	TRBJ2-3
TGTGCCAGCAGCCCACAGCGGCTAACTTACAACAATGAGCAGTTCTTC	CASSPQRLTYNNEQFF	.	.	TRBV9	TRBJ2-1